Each of the 30 T cell receptor beta chains below was sequenced from the same sample in a study of T cells in Graves' hyperthyroidism and ophthalmopathy. RNA transcripts were the template for amplifying TCR beta CDR3 regions. First-round RT-PCR with HTBI primers amplified the TCR CDR3 region. TCRdb re-called the multiplex PCR reads with MiXCR, one entry per CDR3 protein. The sample lists some 700,000 distinct CDR3 sequences; 17% were seen once. Sequenced input: blood. The receptor source for this set is a man aged 45-65 years with Graves' hyperthyroidism.

This clonotype was picked up a small number of times. The chain joins TRBV27 to TRBJ2-7; no clear D. V gave up 5 bases and J gave up 5 bases, with 13 bases separating them. The CDR3 length is 13 residues. Germline V gene lookup returns CDR1 MNHEY and CDR2 SMNVEV (reference sequence). The CDR3 nucleotides read TGTGCCAGCAGTGCAAGGGTATCCCACGAGCAGTACTTC. Its translation: CASSARVSHEQYF.

This clonotype was observed at least ten times. J is TRBJ2-7 and V is TRBV29-1, with 10 bases lining up with TRBD2. CDR3 size: 13 residues. Germline CDR1 reads SQVTM; CDR2 reads ANQGSEA. The trim removed 2 bases at V and 5 bases at J, leaving 3 bases unmatched. DNA for the CDR3: TGCAGCGTTGAACTAGCGGGAGAAGACGAGCAGTACTTC. It is translated as CSVELAGEDEQYF.

Concerning this clonotype: A much larger clone lies one base from this, so it may be a read error. V and J are TRBV14 and TRBJ2-7; 7 bases are a match to TRBD1. Per germline, CDR1 SGHDN and CDR2 FVKESK. The CDR3 sequence is 16 residues long. Here the CDR3 DNA reads TGTGCCGGCAGCCCAAACCCAGGGGGAAACTCCTACGAGCAGTACTTC. It translates to CAGSPNPGGNSYEQYF.

The chain carries TRBV2 and TRBJ2-5; 13 bases align to TRBD2. Trimming removed 10 bases from V and 5 bases from J; junction bases left unmatched: 4. Germline V CDR1 and CDR2: SNHLY, FYNNEI. The CDR3 totals 13 residues. CDR3 sequence (DNA): TGTGCCACAAAACTAGCGGGAGGGGAGACCCAGTACTTC. Encoded protein: CATKLAGGETQYF.

This clonotype has at least ten counts. The chain recombines TRBV18 with TRBJ2-1, with 10 positions matching TRBD2. Germline assignment: CDR1 KGHSH and CDR2 LQKENI. V was clipped by 3 bases and J by 7 bases; unmatched bases: 6. This CDR3 spans 15 amino acids. CDR3 protein: CASSPSGRNINEQFF. CDR3 nucleotide sequence: TGTGCCAGCTCACCTAGCGGGAGGAACATAAATGAGCAGTTCTTC. Filled out from reference TRBV18 and TRBJ2-1, the complete variable domain reads NAGVMQNPRHLVRRRGQEARLRCSPMKGHSHVYWYRQLPEEGLKFMVYLQKENIIDESGMPKERFSAEFPKEGPSILRIQQVVRGDSAAYFCASSPSGRNINEQFFGPGTRLTVL.

This clonotype was picked up many times. The chain couples TRBV27 to TRBJ1-2; possible D gene TRBD1, 6 bases. Germline loops: CDR1 MNHEY, CDR2 SMNVEV (reference sequence). V gave up 11 bases and J gave up 2 bases, with 15 bases separating them. There are 13 residues in the CDR3. In DNA, the CDR3 is TGTGCCGCGAGACAAGGGGGAAACTATGGCTACACCTTC. Translating it yields CAARQGGNYGYTF.

This clonotype showed up many times. The genes are TRBV28 and TRBJ2-2; 7 bases map to TRBD2. CDR3 length: 19 residues. V gave up 6 bases and J gave up 5 bases; unmatched junction bases: 21. The V gene's germline CDR1 is MDHEN and CDR2 SYDVKM. This chain's CDR3 is CASSQLWRSGRELTGELFF. As DNA, the CDR3 is TGTGCCAGCAGCCAACTGTGGCGTAGCGGGCGGGAGCTTACCGGGGAGCTGTTTTTT.

About this clonotype: Being one base from a much bigger clone, this may be a read error. This rearrangement joins TRBV12-3 or TRBV12-4 to TRBJ2-1, with TRBD1 identical over 7 bases. The CDR3 is made up of 17 amino acids. With V trimmed by 5 bases and J by 1 base, 11 bases remained unmatched. The CDR3 region has the DNA TGTGCCAGCAGTACACTCTCTGGCAGGGGGTCCTACAATGAGCAGTTCTTC. It encodes CASSTLSGRGSYNEQFF.

The rearrangement uses TRBV3-1 and TRBJ1-2, with 7 bases lining up with TRBD1. Germline V gene sequence: CDR1 LGHDT, CDR2 YNNKEL (reference sequence). The CDR3 has 14 amino acids. V lost 6 bases, J lost 1 base, and 5 bases stayed unmatched. CDR3 region: CASRRDRDNYGYTF. The DNA of the CDR3 is TGTGCCAGCAGGAGGGACAGAGATAACTATGGCTACACCTTC.

V and J are TRBV14 and TRBJ2-3; D remains unclear. Trimming removed 2 bases from V and 0 bases from J, with 12 bases in between. Germline CDR1 reads SGHDN; CDR2 reads FVKESK. The length of the CDR3 is 16 residues. DNA for the CDR3: TGTGCCAGCAGCCAACTCTCCGGGCGTAGCACAGATACGCAGTATTTT. It translates to CASSQLSGRSTDTQYF.

This clonotype was recorded many times. The DNA for the CDR3 is TGTGCCAGCAGCCCGCGTGGCGGGAGCTCCTACGAGCAGTACTTC. This encodes CASSPRGGSSYEQYF. This sequence joins TRBV7-9 and TRBJ2-7; TRBD2 matches at 7 bases. The length of the CDR3 is 15 residues. From germline, CDR1 is SEHNR and CDR2 FQNEAQ (reference sequence). J lost 0 bases, V lost 5 bases, and 7 bases had no gene match.

This clonotype was detected ten times or more. The chain's CDR3 is CASSATGIRASSGNTIYF. The CDR3 nucleotides read TGTGCCAGCAGTGCGACAGGGATTAGGGCCAGCTCTGGAAACACCATATATTTT. The chain couples TRBV6-1 to TRBJ1-3; 7 bases fit TRBD1. The trim removed 4 bases at V and 0 bases at J, leaving 12 bases unmatched. This CDR3 is built from 18 residues. Per germline, CDR1 MNHNS and CDR2 SASEGT.

This clonotype was counted ten times or more. This chain joins TRBV12-3 or TRBV12-4 and TRBJ2-1, with D perhaps matching TRBD1 or TRBD2 (5 bases each). Between the trimmed V and J ends, which lost 3 bases and 4 bases, there was a span of 19 bases. The CDR3 has 17 amino acids. The CDR3 reads CASSLSSDWQGYNEQFF. In DNA form, the CDR3 reads TGTGCCAGCAGTTTGAGTTCGGACTGGCAGGGATACAATGAGCAGTTCTTC.

This chain joins TRBV4-3 and TRBJ2-2; the D gene is possibly TRBD1 (6 bases). The CDR3 consists of 16 residues. CDR1 LGHNA and CDR2 YSLEER come from the germline V gene. V lost 5 bases to trimming and J lost 1 base, with 14 bases between them. The DNA of the CDR3 is TGCGCCAGCAGCTATCCACAGGGTCTGAACACCGGGGAGCTGTTTTTT. Translation gives CASSYPQGLNTGELFF.

Many counts were recorded for this clonotype. The rearrangement links TRBV28 to TRBJ2-7; 11 bases align to TRBD1. V lost 6 bases to trimming and J lost 6 bases; unmatched junction nucleotides: 7. The CDR3 loop spans 14 amino acids. Germline V gene sequence: CDR1 MDHEN, CDR2 SYDVKM. CDR3 loop: CASRKDRGRPEQYF. In nucleotides, the CDR3 is TGTGCCAGCAGAAAGGACAGGGGGCGGCCCGAGCAGTACTTC.

V gene TRBV4-1 combines with J gene TRBJ2-2, with 7 bases fitting TRBD1. The J segment lost 2 bases and the V segment lost 2 bases, leaving 5 bases of the junction unmatched. Per the germline V gene, CDR1 is MGHRA and CDR2 is YSYEKL. This CDR3 comprises 16 residues. The CDR3 nucleotides are TGCGCCAGCAGCCAACCGGGACAGAAAAACACCGGGGAGCTGTTTTTT. Its translation is CASSQPGQKNTGELFF.

As regards this clonotype: This may be a read error, as it is one base from a much larger clone. This chain uses TRBV29-1 with TRBJ2-5; D is perhaps TRBD2 (6 bases). Trimming pared 3 bases from V and 3 bases from J, leaving 11 bases between. In germline, CDR1 is SQVTM, CDR2 ANQGSEA. This CDR3 spans 13 amino acids. CDR3 region: CSVDSWEEETQYF. The CDR3 DNA is TGCAGCGTTGACAGTTGGGAGGAAGAGACCCAGTACTTC.

The chain carries TRBV29-1 and TRBJ2-1; TRBD2 is a possible D gene (6 bases). Trimming took off 3 bases at V and 6 bases at J, with 15 bases between the two ends. In germline, CDR1 is SQVTM, CDR2 ANQGSEA. The length of the CDR3 is 14 residues. CDR3 residues: CSVDRPGGVNEQFF. The CDR3, as DNA: TGCAGCGTTGACCGTCCTGGCGGGGTCAATGAGCAGTTCTTC.

This clonotype was observed many times. The J gene is TRBJ2-5, the V gene TRBV28; D might be TRBD2 (6 bases). Germline V lookup: CDR1 MDHEN, CDR2 SYDVKM. The length of the CDR3 is 12 residues. Trimming stripped 6 bases from V and 3 bases from J, with 8 bases between. CDR3 amino acids: CASSGGEETQYF. CDR3 bases: TGTGCCAGCAGCGGAGGGGAAGAGACCCAGTACTTC.

Ten or more counts support this clonotype. This chain connects TRBV28 to TRBJ2-5; D gene uncertain. V lost 4 bases, J lost 1 base, and 13 bases lay in between. From germline, CDR1 is MDHEN and CDR2 SYDVKM. The CDR3 loop spans 15 amino acids. The CDR3 is CASSSQTSSQETQYF. CDR3 nucleotides: TGTGCCAGCAGTTCCCAGACGAGCAGCCAAGAGACCCAGTACTTC.

Points on this clonotype: A clone one base away is much larger, so this may be a read error. The V gene is TRBV28, the J gene TRBJ2-7; possible D gene TRBD1, 6 bases. V lost 5 bases and J lost 9, with 20 bases in between. This CDR3 region has 14 residues. Per germline, CDR1 MDHEN and CDR2 SYDVKM. The CDR3 DNA reads as TGTGCCAGCAGTCCGGGGACACTTCGAAGCGGGCAGTACTTC. Translated: CASSPGTLRSGQYF. The full variable domain, rest sourced from reference TRBV28 and TRBJ2-7, is DVKVTQSSRYLVKRTGEKVFLECVQDMDHENMFWYRQDPGLGLRLIYFSYDVKMKEKGDIPEGYSVSREKKERFSLILESASTNQTSMYLCASSPGTLRSGQYFGPGTRLTVT.

The chain employs TRBV6-2 or TRBV6-3 and TRBJ2-2; TRBD2 agrees at 7 bases. Germline V gene sequence: CDR1 MNHEY, CDR2 SVGEGT. There are 15 residues in the CDR3. The J segment lost 0 bases and the V segment lost 7 bases, leaving 5 bases of the junction unmatched. DNA of the CDR3: TGTGCCAGCAAACCTAGCGGAACGAACACCGGGGAGCTGTTTTTT. Translation: CASKPSGTNTGELFF.

The rearrangement uses TRBV19 and TRBJ1-5; 8 nucleotides match TRBD1. J was trimmed by 5 bases and V by 9 bases; bases with no gene match: 3. This CDR3 contains 12 residues. Germline CDR1 is LNHDA and CDR2 is SQIVND (reference sequence). In nucleotides, the CDR3 is TGTGCCAGCTGGGGACAGGATCAGCCCCAGCATTTT. It is translated as CASWGQDQPQHF. The variable domain in full, with the rest retrieved from reference TRBV19 and TRBJ1-5, is DGGITQSPKYLFRKEGQNVTLSCEQNLNHDAMYWYRQDPGQGLRLIYYSQIVNDFQKGDIAEGYSVSREKKESFPLTVTSAQKNPTAFYLCASWGQDQPQHFGDGTRLSIL.

This clonotype turned up a few times. The V gene is TRBV30, the J gene TRBJ1-5; D not certain. The CDR3 covers 11 residues. The V and J ends lost 2 bases and 9 bases respectively, with 8 bases between them. Looked up from germline, CDR1 is GTSNPN and CDR2 is SVGIG (reference sequence). CDR3 bases: TGTGCCTGGAGTTTAGGCGGGCCCCAGCATTTT. This encodes CAWSLGGPQHF.

This clonotype has at least ten counts. The rearrangement joins TRBV30 to TRBJ1-1, with 8 bases fitting TRBD1. The CDR3 extends over 14 amino acids. V lost 1 base to trimming and J lost 4 bases; unmatched junction nucleotides: 5. Germline V gives CDR1 GTSNPN, CDR2 SVGIG (reference sequence). CDR3 sequence (DNA): TGTGCCTGGAGTGAAAAAACAGGGGGCACTGAAGCTTTCTTT. This codes for CAWSEKTGGTEAFF.

This clonotype has just a few counts. The rearrangement uses TRBV3-1 and TRBJ1-5; D gene ambiguous. In germline, CDR1 is LGHDT, CDR2 YNNKEL (reference sequence). The CDR3 has 14 amino acids. Between the trimmed V and J ends, which lost 1 base and 3 bases, there was a span of 7 bases. CDR3 region: CASSQVGVNQPQHF. Written as DNA, the CDR3 is TGTGCCAGCAGCCAAGTAGGAGTCAATCAGCCCCAGCATTTT.

This clonotype was counted many times. V and J are TRBV28 and TRBJ1-4; the D gene is possibly TRBD1 (5 bases). From germline, CDR1 is MDHEN and CDR2 SYDVKM. This CDR3 comprises 17 residues. V lost 4 bases and J lost 6, with 21 bases in between. CDR3 nucleotide sequence: TGTGCCAGCAGTTCCCCCGTCCGACAGTACGAGGATGAAAAACTGTTTTTT. Residues: CASSSPVRQYEDEKLFF.

Comment on this clonotype: One end of the junction varies from germline; a read error may be responsible. This chain uses TRBV27 with TRBJ1-1; D remains ambiguous. CDR1 and CDR2 (germline): MNHEY, SMNVEV (reference sequence). The length of the CDR3 is 13 residues. The CDR3 reads CDSSFTVNTEAFF. The CDR3, as DNA: TGTGACAGCAGTTTTACAGTGAACACTGAAGCTTTCTTT.

In its sample, this clonotype was seen many times. The chain recombines TRBV30 with TRBJ1-2, with 12 bases matching TRBD1. The CDR3 is 14 residues long. The germline gives CDR1 GTSNPN, CDR2 SVGIG (reference sequence). Trimming took 3 bases from V and 8 from J; bases not matched to a gene: 7. CDR3 region: CAWSPGQGAWGYTF. In DNA form, the CDR3 reads TGTGCCTGGAGCCCGGGACAGGGGGCTTGGGGCTACACCTTC.

This clonotype was picked up many times. As DNA, the CDR3 is TGTGCCAGCATGGGGACTAGTTACGAGCAGTACTTC. It yields the protein CASMGTSYEQYF. This rearrangement joins TRBV28 to TRBJ2-7, with 8 bases that match TRBD2. After removal of 7 bases from V and 4 bases from J, the junction contained 3 bases not matched to a gene. CDR1 and CDR2 (germline): MDHEN, SYDVKM. This CDR3 comprises 12 residues.